Presented here are 26 T cell receptor beta chains from one specimen sequenced in a study of blood T cell repertoires in COVID-19. Assay: immunoSEQ multiplex PCR; the TCRdb copy retains only in-frame clones and omits some. The sample comprises tens of thousands of clones, approximately 80% of which are singletons, and roughly 10% rests with the top ten. The sequenced sample consisted of peripheral blood. These receptors were obtained from a man between 60 and 70 years old with acute or convalescent COVID-19.

This clone was found a few times. The chain links TRBV10-3 to TRBJ2-2; D might be TRBD1 (6 bases). In germline, CDR1 is ENHRY, CDR2 SYGVKD. The CDR3 is 15 residues long. V was trimmed by 3 bases and J by 3 bases, leaving 11 bases between them. The CDR3 region has the DNA TGTGCCATCAGTGACTCTTACAGGGACACCGGGGAGCTGTTTTTT. Its protein product is CAISDSYRDTGELFF.

J is TRBJ1-4 and V is TRBV4-3, with D unresolved. Germline values: CDR1 LGHNA, CDR2 YSLEER. CDR3 length: 15 amino acids. Trimming stripped 1 base from V and 5 bases from J, with 11 bases between. The CDR3 loop is CASSQGAGQNEKLFF. The CDR3 nucleotides read TGCGCCAGCAGCCAAGGGGCCGGCCAGAATGAAAAACTGTTTTTT.

This rearrangement joins TRBV5-1 to TRBJ1-3; maybe TRBD1 (6 bases). This CDR3 spans 16 amino acids. V was pared by 1 base and J by 4 bases, with 15 bases between. CDR1 and CDR2 from the germline V gene are SGHRS and YFSETQ. The DNA for the CDR3 is TGCGCCAGCAGCTTGCTGGGGGCGCGTTTGGGAAACACCATATATTTT. This sequence encodes CASSLLGARLGNTIYF. The complete variable domain, with remaining parts taken from reference TRBV5-1 and TRBJ1-3, reads KAGVTQTPRYLIKTRGQQVTLSCSPISGHRSVSWYQQTPGQGLQFLFEYFSETQRNKGNFPGRFSGRQFSNSRSEMNVSTLELGDSALYLCASSLLGARLGNTIYFGEGSWLTVV.

This clone has more than one count but fewer than ten. V usage is TRBV2 and J usage is TRBJ1-5, with 7 bases identical to TRBD1. V shed 2 bases and J 5 bases; nucleotides not matched to a gene: 6. There are 15 residues in the CDR3. Germline CDR1 and CDR2: SNHLY and FYNNEI. CDR3 nucleotide sequence: TGTGCCAGCAGTGAAACGTACAGGGGTGATCAGCCCCAGCATTTT. Translated, it gives CASSETYRGDQPQHF.

The chain has TRBV29-1 and TRBJ1-1, with 7 positions matching TRBD1. The length of the CDR3 is 12 residues. Germline CDR1 is SQVTM and CDR2 is ANQGSEA. CDR3 coding DNA: TGCGGGGGGCAGGGGGAGAACACTGAAGCTTTCTTT. Its protein product is CGGQGENTEAFF. Drawing the rest from reference TRBV29-1 and TRBJ1-1, the complete variable domain is SAVISQKPSRDICQRGTSLTIQCQVDSQVTMMFWYRQQPGQSLTLIATANQGSEATYESGFVIDKFPISRPNLTFSTLTVSNMSPEDSSIYLCGGQGENTEAFFGQGTRLTVV.

V usage is TRBV20-1 and J usage is TRBJ1-1; perhaps TRBD1 as D (6 bases). Trimming removed 3 bases from V and 6 bases from J, with 11 bases in between. Looked up from germline, CDR1 is DFQATT and CDR2 is SNEGSKA (reference sequence). This CDR3 has 12 residues. The CDR3 protein is CSASLGGSEAFF. CDR3 nucleotide sequence: TGCAGTGCTAGTTTAGGGGGATCTGAAGCTTTCTTT.

The genes are TRBV4-2 and TRBJ2-1; 10 nucleotides line up with TRBD2. The J segment lost 8 bases and the V segment lost 0 bases, leaving 7 bases of the junction unmatched. Per the germline V gene, CDR1 is LGHNA and CDR2 is YNFKEQ. This CDR3 is built from 16 residues. CDR3 residues: CASSQDASGGVDEQFF. Written as DNA, the CDR3 is TGTGCCAGCAGCCAAGACGCCAGCGGGGGGGTCGATGAGCAGTTCTTC.

V is TRBV18 and J is TRBJ2-7; 9 bases match TRBD2. The V segment lost 5 bases and the J segment 1 base; nucleotides outside the gene matches: 9. The germline CDR1 and CDR2 sequences are KGHSH and LQKENI. CDR3 length equals 16 residues. The CDR3 spells CASSTPAGGRSYEQYF. The CDR3 DNA reads as TGTGCCAGCTCAACCCCCGCGGGGGGGCGATCCTACGAGCAGTACTTC.

The chain carries TRBV19 and TRBJ2-5; D is possibly TRBD2 (5 bases). The CDR3 has 14 amino acids. The V end lost 7 bases, the J end lost 1 base, and 13 bases lay between the germline ends. Germline V gene data show CDR1 as LNHDA and CDR2 as SQIVND (reference sequence). CDR3 amino acids: CASKEDSLQETQYF. The CDR3 coding sequence is TGTGCCAGTAAAGAGGACTCCCTCCAAGAGACCCAGTACTTC.

The chain carries TRBV5-4 and TRBJ2-7; D is possibly TRBD1 (5 bases). The V gene's germline CDR1 is SGHNT and CDR2 YYREEE (reference sequence). The CDR3 has 14 amino acids. The V gene lost 0 bases and the J gene lost 2 bases, with 9 bases spanning the gap. The CDR3 region has the DNA TGTGCCAGCAGCTTGGAAGGGGCCCCCTACGAGCAGTACTTC. This codes for CASSLEGAPYEQYF.

The V call is TRBV6-4, the J call TRBJ2-5; 11 nucleotides align to TRBD2. The V gene end was trimmed by 4 bases and the J gene end by 5 bases; junction bases not matched to a gene: 15. Germline V CDR1 and CDR2: MRHNA, SNTAGT. The CDR3 is 18 residues long. CDR3 loop: CASSGQTSGAADVETQYF. In DNA, the CDR3 is TGTGCCAGCAGTGGCCAGACTAGCGGGGCGGCCGACGTGGAGACCCAGTACTTC.

The J gene is TRBJ1-5, the V gene TRBV6-1, with 7 bases aligning to TRBD1. The CDR3 loop spans 17 amino acids. The germline V gene encodes CDR1 MNHNS and CDR2 SASEGT. After removal of 4 bases from V and 5 bases from J, the junction contained 14 bases not matched to a gene. As DNA, the CDR3 is TGTGCCAGCAGTGGAGTCGGGTCGGCAGGGGGGTATCAGCCCCAGCATTTT. It codes for CASSGVGSAGGYQPQHF.

V gene TRBV19 combines with J gene TRBJ1-3; TRBD1 might be the D (5 bases). Per the germline V gene, CDR1 is LNHDA and CDR2 is SQIVND (reference sequence). The ends were cut back, 11 bases at V and 0 bases at J, with 14 bases in the middle. The CDR3 is 14 residues long. The CDR3 region is CAARRGSSGNTIYF. The CDR3 DNA is TGTGCCGCTAGACGGGGGAGCTCTGGAAACACCATATATTTT. Filled out from reference TRBV19 and TRBJ1-3, the complete variable domain reads DGGITQSPKYLFRKEGQNVTLSCEQNLNHDAMYWYRQDPGQGLRLIYYSQIVNDFQKGDIAEGYSVSREKKESFPLTVTSAQKNPTAFYLCAARRGSSGNTIYFGEGSWLTVV.

V is TRBV6-2 or TRBV6-3 and J is TRBJ1-2; TRBD1 is a possible D gene (5 bases). The CDR3 spans 13 residues. Germline CDR1 reads MNHEY; CDR2 reads SVGEGT. V was pared by 6 bases and J by 2 bases, with 10 bases between. The CDR3 loop reads CASSRAGNYGYTF. CDR3 sequence (DNA): TGTGCCAGCAGCAGGGCAGGGAACTATGGCTACACCTTC.

The J gene is TRBJ2-1, the V gene TRBV5-8; D is undetermined. CDR3 length: 15 residues. Germline loops: CDR1 SGHTS, CDR2 YDEGEE. V was cut by 0 bases and J by 0 bases, with 7 bases left in between. The CDR3 sequence: CASSLVASSYNEQFF. The CDR3 DNA follows: TGTGCCAGCAGCTTGGTCGCTAGCTCCTACAATGAGCAGTTCTTC.

This rearrangement joins TRBV7-9 to TRBJ2-3; 11 positions agree with TRBD2. The CDR3 is 16 amino acids. V shed 3 bases and J 1 base; nucleotides not matched to a gene: 3. Germline CDR1 and CDR2: SEHNR and FQNEAQ (reference sequence). CDR3 protein: CASSFSGGAGTDTQYF. The CDR3 nucleotides are TGTGCCAGCAGCTTTAGCGGGGGGGCCGGCACAGATACGCAGTATTTT.

The chain has TRBV19 and TRBJ1-5; TRBD1 matches at 9 bases. Germline V gene lookup returns CDR1 LNHDA and CDR2 SQIVND (reference sequence). The CDR3 covers 14 residues. V trimming: 4 bases; J trimming: 7 bases; junction bases outside the gene matches: 5. Here the CDR3 reads CASSTTGGGQPQHF. For the CDR3, the DNA is TGTGCCAGTAGTACTACAGGGGGCGGACAGCCCCAGCATTTT. The full variable domain, in which reference TRBV19 and TRBJ1-5 provide the parts outside the CDR3, is DGGITQSPKYLFRKEGQNVTLSCEQNLNHDAMYWYRQDPGQGLRLIYYSQIVNDFQKGDIAEGYSVSREKKESFPLTVTSAQKNPTAFYLCASSTTGGGQPQHFGDGTRLSIL.

V is TRBV30 and J is TRBJ1-5; D perhaps matches TRBD1 (6 bases). This CDR3 is built from 14 residues. CDR1 is GTSNPN, CDR2 SVGIG, per germline (reference sequence). Between the trimmed V and J ends, which lost 0 bases and 4 bases, there was a span of 10 bases. The CDR3 nucleotides are TGTGCCTGGAGTGTACGGCAGGGGAATCAGCCCCAGCATTTT. Protein product: CAWSVRQGNQPQHF. The complete variable domain, with remaining parts taken from reference TRBV30 and TRBJ1-5, reads SQTIHQWPATLVQPVGSPLSLECTVEGTSNPNLYWYRQAAGRGLQLLFYSVGIGQISSEVPQNLSASRPQDRQFILSSKKLLLSDSGFYLCAWSVRQGNQPQHFGDGTRLSIL.

This chain links TRBV5-1 with TRBJ2-7, with D maybe TRBD1 (6 bases). Trimming left V 3 bases short and J 4 bases short, with 8 bases between. Germline-derived CDR1 and CDR2 are SGHRS and YFSETQ. The CDR3 is made up of 12 amino acids. The DNA for the CDR3 is TGCGCCAGCAGCTCACAGGGTTACGAGCAGTACTTC. Encoded protein: CASSSQGYEQYF.

In this sample, this clone turned up a few times. The CDR3 nucleotides read TGTGCCAGCAGCTACTGGGACAGGGGGAACTATGGCTACACCTTC. Residues: CASSYWDRGNYGYTF. This chain connects TRBV5-6 to TRBJ1-2; 11 nucleotides match TRBD1. Trimming removed 3 bases from V and 2 bases from J; junction bases left unmatched: 3. Germline CDR1 SGHDT, CDR2 YYEEEE. CDR3 size: 15 residues.

The chain combines TRBV5-5 with TRBJ1-4; 9 nucleotides line up with TRBD1. CDR1 and CDR2 (germline): SGHKS, YYEKEE (reference sequence). The junction had 17 bases not matched to a gene; V was cut back by 4 bases and J by 7 bases. The CDR3 is 18 amino acids. CDR3 coding DNA: TGTGCCAGCAGCCCACAGGGGGCTCGGGTTAGGAGGATTGAAAAACTGTTTTTT. This encodes CASSPQGARVRRIEKLFF.

The count of this clone is one. This chain uses TRBV5-1 with TRBJ2-7, with 10 bases matching TRBD2. The junction had 0 bases not matched to a gene; V was cut back by 1 base and J by 2 bases. Per the germline V gene, CDR1 is SGHRS and CDR2 is YFSETQ. The CDR3 loop spans 14 amino acids. The CDR3 region is CASSLTSGAYEQYF. The DNA of the CDR3 is TGCGCCAGCAGCTTGACTAGCGGGGCCTACGAGCAGTACTTC.

The chain is built from TRBV3-1 (or the pseudogene TRBV3-2) and TRBJ1-2, with TRBD1 identical over 8 bases. Germline trimming cut 6 bases from V and 6 bases from J; bases unmatched to any gene: 6. This CDR3 contains 13 residues. Germline CDR1 and CDR2: LGHDT and YNNKEL (reference sequence). CDR3 residues: CASRGTGGHGYTF. The DNA of the CDR3 is TGTGCCAGCAGGGGGACAGGAGGCCATGGCTACACCTTC.

This clone was observed a handful of times. The chain employs TRBV2 and TRBJ2-2, with TRBD2 matching over 10 bases. Trimming at V came to 2 bases and at J to 0 bases, leaving 6 bases not matched to a gene. Germline V gene sequence: CDR1 SNHLY, CDR2 FYNNEI. The CDR3 runs to 18 residues. The CDR3 region is CASSESVAGGPNTGELFF. CDR3 DNA sequence: TGTGCCAGCAGTGAATCCGTAGCGGGGGGTCCGAACACCGGGGAGCTGTTTTTT. Full variable domain (outside the CDR3, taken from reference TRBV2 and TRBJ2-2): EPEVTQTPSHQVTQMGQEVILRCVPISNHLYFYWYRQILGQKVEFLVSFYNNEISEKSEIFDDQFSVERPDGSNFTLKIRSTKLEDSAMYFCASSESVAGGPNTGELFFGEGSRLTVL.

J is TRBJ1-1 and V is TRBV7-8; 7 positions match TRBD1. Germline CDR1 reads SGHVS; CDR2 reads FQNEAQ. This CDR3 comprises 15 residues. The V gene end was trimmed by 5 bases and the J gene end by 0 bases; junction bases not matched to a gene: 6. CDR3 region: CASSREGGMNTEAFF. CDR3 DNA sequence: TGTGCCAGCAGCCGGGAAGGGGGCATGAACACTGAAGCTTTCTTT.

This clone was observed a single time. The chain has TRBV5-6 and TRBJ1-2; TRBD1 matches 10 bases. This CDR3 is 14 amino acids long. CDR1 is SGHDT, CDR2 YYEEEE, per germline. The ends lost 4 bases at V and 2 bases at J; junction bases unmatched: 2. DNA of the CDR3: TGTGCCAGCAGCCCGGGACAGGGGAACTATGGCTACACCTTC. Protein sequence: CASSPGQGNYGYTF. The whole variable domain, filled in from reference TRBV5-6 and TRBJ1-2, reads DAGVTQSPTHLIKTRGQQVTLRCSPKSGHDTVSWYQQALGQGPQFIFQYYEEEERQRGNFPDRFSGHQFPNYSSELNVNALLLGDSALYLCASSPGQGNYGYTFGSGTRLTVV.